This TCR beta chain comes out of a study of T cell responses to AZD1222 COVID-19 vaccine. Whole-study context: Second-dose intervals near 4 or 12 weeks were combined. General study points: Once two AZD1222 doses were given, Spike-specific TCR breadth and depth went up. Repertoires were obtained only post-peak T cell response. Only a handful of AZD1222 recipients were seropositive at baseline.

Germline values: CDR1 MDHEN, CDR2 SYDVKM. Trimming took 5 bases from V and 4 from J, leaving 14 bases between them. CDR3 length equals 15 residues. Remarks on this clone: Its matching antigen is unknown.

TCRdb's copy holds only in-frame clones and misses some; the assay was immunoSEQ multiplex PCR. The table lists roughly 160,000 clones, 75% to 95% of them singletons. This chain joins TRBV28 and TRBJ2-2, with D perhaps matching TRBD2 (6 bases). The TCR originated in an adult in good health. Sequencing was performed on peripheral blood, taken on day 0 of AZD1222 vaccination. The CDR3 loop is CASSPSGLITGELFF. The CDR3 DNA is TGTGCCAGCAGTCCTTCGGGACTGATCACCGGGGAGCTGTTTTTT.